Included here is one T cell receptor (beta chain) sequence, with context. These data are taken from a study of OX40 agonist ivuxolimab in advanced cancers. CDR1 and CDR2 from the germline V gene are LNHNV and YYDKDF (reference sequence). The CDR3 extends over 13 amino acids. V was pared by 8 bases and J by 3 bases, with 3 bases of the junction left unmatched. The repertoire was sequenced with immunoSEQ multiplex PCR; TCRdb's copy has only in-frame clones and lacks some. The data show tens of thousands of clones, 80% to 85% seen once. The J gene is TRBJ2-7, the V gene TRBV15, with 11 bases aligning to TRBD2. This material consisted of CD4+ or CD8+ T cells sorted from blood, taken in a trial of the OX40 agonist ivuxolimab. The clonotype was recovered from an adult with an advanced solid tumor such as melanoma, head and neck, liver or kidney cancer. The CDR3 loop reads CATGTSGLYEQYF. CDR3 DNA: TGTGCCACCGGGACTAGCGGTCTCTACGAGCAGTACTTC.